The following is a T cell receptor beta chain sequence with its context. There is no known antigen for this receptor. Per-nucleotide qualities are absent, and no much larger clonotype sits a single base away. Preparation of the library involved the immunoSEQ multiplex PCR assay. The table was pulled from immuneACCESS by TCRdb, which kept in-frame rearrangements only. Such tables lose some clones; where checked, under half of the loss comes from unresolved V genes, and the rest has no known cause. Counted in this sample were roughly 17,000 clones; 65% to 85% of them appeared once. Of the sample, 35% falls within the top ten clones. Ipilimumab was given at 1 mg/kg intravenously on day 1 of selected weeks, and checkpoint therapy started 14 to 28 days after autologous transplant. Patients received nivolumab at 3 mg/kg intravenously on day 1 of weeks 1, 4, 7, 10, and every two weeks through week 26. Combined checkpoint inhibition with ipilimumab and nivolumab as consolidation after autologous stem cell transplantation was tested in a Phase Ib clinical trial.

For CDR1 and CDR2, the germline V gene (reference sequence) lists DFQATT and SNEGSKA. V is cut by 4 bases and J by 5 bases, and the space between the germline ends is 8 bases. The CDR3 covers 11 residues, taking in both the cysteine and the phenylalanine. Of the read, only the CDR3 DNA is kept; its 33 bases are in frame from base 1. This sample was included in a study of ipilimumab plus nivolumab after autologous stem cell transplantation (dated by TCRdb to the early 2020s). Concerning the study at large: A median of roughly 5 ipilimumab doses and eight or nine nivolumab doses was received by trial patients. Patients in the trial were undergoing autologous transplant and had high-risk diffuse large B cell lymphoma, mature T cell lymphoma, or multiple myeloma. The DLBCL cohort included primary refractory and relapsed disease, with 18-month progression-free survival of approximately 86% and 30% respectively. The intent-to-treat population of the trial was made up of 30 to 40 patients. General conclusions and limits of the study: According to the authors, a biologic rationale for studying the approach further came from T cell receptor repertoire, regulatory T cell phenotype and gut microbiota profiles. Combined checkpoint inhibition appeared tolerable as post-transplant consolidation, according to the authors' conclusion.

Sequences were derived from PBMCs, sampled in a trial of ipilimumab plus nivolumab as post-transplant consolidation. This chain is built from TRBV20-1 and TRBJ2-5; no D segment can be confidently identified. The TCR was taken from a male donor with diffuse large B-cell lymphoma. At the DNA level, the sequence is TGCAGTGCTAAGCAAGGCGAGACCCAGTACTTC. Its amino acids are CSAKQGETQYF.